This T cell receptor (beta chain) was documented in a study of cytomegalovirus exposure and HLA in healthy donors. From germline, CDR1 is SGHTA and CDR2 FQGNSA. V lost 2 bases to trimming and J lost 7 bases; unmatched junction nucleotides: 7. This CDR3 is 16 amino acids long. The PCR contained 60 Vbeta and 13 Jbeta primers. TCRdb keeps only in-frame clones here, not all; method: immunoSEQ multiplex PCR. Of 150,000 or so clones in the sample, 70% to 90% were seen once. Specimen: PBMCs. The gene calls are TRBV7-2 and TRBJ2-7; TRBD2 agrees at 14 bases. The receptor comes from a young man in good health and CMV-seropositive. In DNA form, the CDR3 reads TGTGCCAGCAGCTTATGCCGGACTAGCGGGGGGTGTGAGCAGTACTTC. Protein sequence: CASSLCRTSGGCEQYF.